These 27 T cell receptor beta chains were all obtained from the same sample, sequenced in a study of T cells in Graves' hyperthyroidism and ophthalmopathy. It was RNA transcripts that yielded the amplified TCR beta CDR3 regions. During a first-round RT-PCR of the TCR CDR3, the HTBI primer set was used. A single record per CDR3 protein comes from TCRdb applying MiXCR to the multiplex PCR reads. The sample includes about 690,000 distinct CDR3 sequences, roughly 17% of them seen just once. The sequenced sample was blood. The receptors shown here come from a man aged 45-65 years with Graves' hyperthyroidism.

Remarks on this clonotype: One junction end does not reproduce the germline sequence, and a read error may be involved. The chain joins TRBV28 to TRBJ2-1, with D unclear. Per germline, CDR1 MDHEN and CDR2 SYDVKM. This CDR3 region has 13 residues. The CDR3 DNA follows: TGTGCCGGCAGTGCGGACCCCGGCCATGAGCAGTTCTTC. Its translation is CAGSADPGHEQFF.

This clonotype was seen more than once but under ten times. The CDR3 bases are TGTGCCAGCAGCTCACAGGGGGCGGAAAACTCCTACGAGCAGTACTTC. Translating it yields CASSSQGAENSYEQYF. The chain couples TRBV7-2 to TRBJ2-7, with 9 bases identical to TRBD1. Trimming removed 4 bases from V and 0 bases from J; junction bases left unmatched: 7. Germline V CDR1 and CDR2: SGHTA, FQGNSA. The CDR3 has 16 amino acids.

This clonotype was recorded a few times. The rearrangement links TRBV7-9 to TRBJ1-4, with TRBD1 identical over 8 bases. This CDR3 has 17 amino acids. Trimming at V came to 5 bases and at J to 5 bases, leaving 13 bases not matched to a gene. CDR1 is SEHNR, CDR2 FQNEAQ, per germline (reference sequence). The CDR3 protein is CASSPALFGQGNEKLFF. The CDR3, as DNA: TGTGCCAGCAGCCCTGCTCTGTTTGGACAGGGAAATGAAAAACTGTTTTTT. Combining the CDR3 with reference TRBV7-9 and TRBJ1-4 gives the whole variable domain DTGVSQNPRHKITKRGQNVTFRCDPISEHNRLYWYRQTLGQGPEFLTYFQNEAQLEKSRLLSDRFSAERPKGSFSTLEIQRTEQGDSAMYLCASSPALFGQGNEKLFFGSGTQLSVL.

The chain couples TRBV4-3 to TRBJ1-4; D unresolved. Germline CDR1 and CDR2: LGHNA and YSLEER. With 6 bases removed from V and 2 bases from J, the gap between germline ends came to 10 bases. The CDR3 runs to 14 residues. This CDR3 is CASRDQTTNEKLFF. DNA of the CDR3: TGCGCCAGCAGAGATCAGACGACTAATGAAAAACTGTTTTTT.

This clonotype was seen many times. The chain links TRBV15 to TRBJ1-5; no definite D call. The CDR3 is made up of 19 amino acids. CDR1 is LNHNV and CDR2 is YYDKDF in the germline V gene (reference sequence). V lost 1 base, J lost 0 bases, and 19 bases lay in between. The CDR3 nucleotides read TGTGCCACCAGCAGAGGAACAAACAGAGCTGAATATAGCAATCAGCCCCAGCATTTT. Translated, it gives CATSRGTNRAEYSNQPQHF.

The chain links TRBV2 to TRBJ1-5; TRBD1 might be the D (6 bases). The length of the CDR3 is 15 residues. Trimming stripped 4 bases from V and 6 bases from J, with 16 bases between. Germline loops: CDR1 SNHLY, CDR2 FYNNEI. This CDR3 is CASSGQAALTQPQHF. The CDR3 bases are TGTGCCAGCAGTGGACAGGCGGCCCTGACTCAGCCCCAGCATTTT.

This clonotype was seen ten or more times. The V call is TRBV28, the J call TRBJ1-5; 11 bases agree with TRBD1. Germline loops: CDR1 MDHEN, CDR2 SYDVKM. This CDR3 is 15 amino acids long. J was trimmed by 7 bases and V by 5 bases; bases with no gene match: 7. CDR3 in amino acids: CASSTQDRGQQPQHF. CDR3 sequence (DNA): TGTGCCAGCAGTACCCAGGACAGGGGGCAACAGCCCCAGCATTTT. Combining the CDR3 with reference TRBV28 and TRBJ1-5 gives the whole variable domain DVKVTQSSRYLVKRTGEKVFLECVQDMDHENMFWYRQDPGLGLRLIYFSYDVKMKEKGDIPEGYSVSREKKERFSLILESASTNQTSMYLCASSTQDRGQQPQHFGDGTRLSIL.

This CDR3 reads CSVALTDGYTF. For the CDR3, the DNA is TGCAGCGTAGCCCTGACGGATGGCTACACCTTC. This chain connects TRBV29-1 to TRBJ1-2; D not resolved. V was shortened by 6 bases and J by 6 bases, with 11 bases between the two germline ends. The CDR3 covers 11 residues. Germline-derived CDR1 and CDR2 are SQVTM and ANQGSEA.

The V and J genes are TRBV7-8 and TRBJ2-2; the match to TRBD2 covers 14 bases. The CDR3 runs 18 residues. The germline V gene has CDR1 SGHVS and CDR2 FQNEAQ. The V gene end was trimmed by 1 base and the J gene end by 7 bases; junction bases not matched to a gene: 8. The CDR3 sequence: CASSLGVGLAGAGGELFF. CDR3 sequence (DNA): TGTGCCAGCAGCTTAGGAGTGGGACTAGCGGGAGCAGGCGGGGAGCTGTTTTTT.

The chain has TRBV29-1 and TRBJ2-1; no clear D gene. The V end was cut by 1 base, the J end by 0 bases, with 7 bases between. Germline loops: CDR1 SQVTM, CDR2 ANQGSEA. This CDR3 is 14 amino acids long. CDR3 sequence reads: CSVEGRSSYNEQFF. CDR3 coding DNA: TGCAGCGTTGAAGGGAGAAGCTCCTACAATGAGCAGTTCTTC.

The chain recombines TRBV6-1 with TRBJ2-7; 7 nucleotides agree with TRBD1. This CDR3 contains 14 residues. Germline CDR1 reads MNHNS; CDR2 reads SASEGT. Trimming at V came to 4 bases and at J to 3 bases, leaving 6 bases not matched to a gene. For the CDR3, the DNA is TGTGCCAGCAGTGTCTCGGGACAGTTCTACGAGCAGTACTTC. This sequence encodes CASSVSGQFYEQYF.

Many counts were recorded for this clonotype. The J gene is TRBJ2-7, the V gene TRBV10-3; no reliable D call. The V gene lost 3 bases and the J gene lost 4 bases, with 7 bases spanning the gap. This CDR3 spans 12 amino acids. The germline V gene encodes CDR1 ENHRY and CDR2 SYGVKD. In DNA, the CDR3 is TGTGCCATCAGTGAAGAGGTGTACGAGCAGTACTTC. Translating it yields CAISEEVYEQYF.

This clonotype was detected ten times or more. V gene TRBV20-1 combines with J gene TRBJ1-6, with D unresolved. The germline V gene has CDR1 DFQATT and CDR2 SNEGSKA (reference sequence). The CDR3 is 15 amino acids. The V end lost 0 bases, the J end lost 7 bases, and 13 bases lay between the germline ends. The CDR3 sequence is CSARDRGEANSPLHF. DNA for the CDR3: TGCAGTGCTAGAGATCGTGGGGAAGCCAATTCACCCCTCCACTTT.

This rearrangement joins TRBV30 to TRBJ2-6; TRBD1 matches 7 bases. Germline values: CDR1 GTSNPN, CDR2 SVGIG (reference sequence). This CDR3 has 17 residues. The V and J ends lost 2 bases and 0 bases, in that order; junction bases with no gene match: 7. The chain's CDR3 is CAWSRGLYISGANVLTF. In DNA form, the CDR3 reads TGTGCCTGGAGTAGGGGGCTTTATATCTCTGGGGCCAACGTCCTGACTTTC. The full variable domain, its missing parts supplied by reference TRBV30 and TRBJ2-6, is SQTIHQWPATLVQPVGSPLSLECTVEGTSNPNLYWYRQAAGRGLQLLFYSVGIGQISSEVPQNLSASRPQDRQFILSSKKLLLSDSGFYLCAWSRGLYISGANVLTFGAGSRLTVL.

The rearrangement joins TRBV6-5 to TRBJ2-2; a possible D gene is TRBD2 (6 bases). Deletions cut 2 bases from V and 2 bases from J, with 12 bases between. This CDR3 has 16 residues. The V gene's germline CDR1 is MNHEY and CDR2 SVGAGI. In nucleotides, the CDR3 is TGTGCCAGCAGTTACACTAGCTCCCCTAACACCGGGGAGCTGTTTTTT. Translation gives CASSYTSSPNTGELFF.

CDR3 sequence reads: CASSFLAGDYEQYF. The CDR3 DNA follows: TGTGCCAGCAGCTTTCTAGCGGGAGACTACGAGCAGTACTTC. The V and J genes are TRBV7-2 and TRBJ2-7; 10 bases match TRBD2. The V segment lost 3 bases and the J segment 3 bases; nucleotides outside the gene matches: 2. CDR3 length: 14 amino acids. CDR1 and CDR2 from the germline V gene are SGHTA and FQGNSA. The complete variable domain, with remaining parts taken from reference TRBV7-2 and TRBJ2-7, reads GAGVSQSPSNKVTEKGKDVELRCDPISGHTALYWYRQSLGQGLEFLIYFQGNSAPDKSGLPSDRFSAERTGGSVSTLTIQRTQQEDSAVYLCASSFLAGDYEQYFGPGTRLTVT.

This clonotype was seen at least ten times. The V and J genes are TRBV11-2 and TRBJ2-7; D gene ambiguous. Trimming removed 3 bases at V and 7 bases at J, with 22 bases between. The CDR3 totals 16 residues. Germline CDR1 is SGHAT and CDR2 is FQNNGV. CDR3 coding DNA: TGTGCCAGCAGCTTTACCCTACTGTCCCTAACCTTAGAGCAGTACTTC. Its translation: CASSFTLLSLTLEQYF. The full variable domain, its missing parts supplied by reference TRBV11-2 and TRBJ2-7, is EAGVAQSPRYKIIEKRQSVAFWCNPISGHATLYWYQQILGQGPKLLIQFQNNGVVDDSQLPKDRFSAERLKGVDSTLKIQPAKLEDSAVYLCASSFTLLSLTLEQYFGPGTRLTVT.

Many counts were recorded for this clonotype. This chain uses TRBV12-3 or TRBV12-4 with TRBJ2-1; 8 bases map to TRBD2. The CDR3 covers 13 residues. V was clipped by 6 bases and J by 8 bases; unmatched bases: 6. CDR3 DNA sequence: TGTGCCAGCAGGCGGGAGGCCTGGGATGAGCAGTTCTTC. Translating it yields CASRREAWDEQFF.

This clonotype has ten or more counts. V gene TRBV11-3 combines with J gene TRBJ2-1; the D gene is possibly TRBD1 (5 bases). Between the trimmed V and J ends, which lost 4 bases and 7 bases, there was a span of 14 bases. Germline assignment: CDR1 SGHNT and CDR2 YENEEA. This CDR3 has 14 residues. The CDR3 DNA reads TGTGCCAGCAGCTATATGACGACAGATAATGAGCAGTTCTTC. It encodes CASSYMTTDNEQFF.

This clonotype was counted many times. The chain combines TRBV28 with TRBJ1-5; weak D call: TRBD1 (6 bases). Trimming removed 5 bases from V and 1 base from J, with 18 bases in between. Germline CDR1 MDHEN, CDR2 SYDVKM. The CDR3 has 17 residues. The CDR3 spells CASSTGTYFKSNQPQHF. The DNA for the CDR3 is TGTGCCAGCAGTACAGGGACCTATTTTAAAAGCAATCAGCCCCAGCATTTT.

This clonotype showed up just once. The chain is built from TRBV11-2 and TRBJ2-7, with 7 positions matching TRBD1. The germline CDR1 and CDR2 sequences are SGHAT and FQNNGV. The CDR3 covers 16 residues. J gave up 2 bases and V 5 bases, and 12 bases lay outside the gene matches. The CDR3 DNA reads as TGTGCCAGCAGCCCTATCAACAGGGGCGGAACCTACGAGCAGTACTTC. It translates to CASSPINRGGTYEQYF.

The chain is built from TRBV7-9 and TRBJ1-5, with D tentatively TRBD1 (5 bases). The germline CDR1 and CDR2 sequences are SEHNR and FQNEAQ (reference sequence). Trimming stripped 5 bases from V and 0 bases from J, with 17 bases between. This CDR3 has 17 residues. CDR3 amino acids: CASSATGGTDSNQPQHF. As DNA, the CDR3 is TGTGCCAGCAGCGCGACGGGGGGGACGGATAGCAATCAGCCCCAGCATTTT.

The V and J genes are TRBV19 and TRBJ2-1; D possibly corresponds to TRBD1 (5 bases). Germline lookup yields CDR1 LNHDA and CDR2 SQIVND (reference sequence). V lost 5 bases and J 9 bases, leaving 23 bases between the germline ends. The CDR3 length is 16 residues. CDR3: CASSWGPNQPPREQFF. In DNA, the CDR3 is TGTGCCAGTAGTTGGGGCCCCAACCAACCACCCCGTGAGCAGTTCTTC.

The gene calls are TRBV7-8 and TRBJ1-2; 10 bases are a match to TRBD1. This CDR3 region has 15 residues. The V segment lost 5 bases and the J segment 4 bases; nucleotides outside the gene matches: 7. The V gene's germline CDR1 is SGHVS and CDR2 FQNEAQ. CDR3 sequence reads: CASSNPGQGLYGYTF. CDR3 coding DNA: TGTGCCAGCAGCAACCCGGGACAGGGGCTCTATGGCTACACCTTC.

This clonotype showed up many times. The chain employs TRBV30 and TRBJ2-1; tentative D call: TRBD1 (5 bases). V dropped 2 bases and J dropped 7 bases, with 15 bases sitting between them. The CDR3 spans 14 residues. Per the germline V gene, CDR1 is GTSNPN and CDR2 is SVGIG (reference sequence). In nucleotides, the CDR3 is TGTGCCTGGAGTTCAGGGTTATCAGGGAATGAGCAGTTCTTC. It specifies CAWSSGLSGNEQFF.

The chain has TRBV20-1 and TRBJ2-7; TRBD1 agrees at 7 bases. CDR3 length: 13 amino acids. Germline-derived CDR1 and CDR2 are DFQATT and SNEGSKA (reference sequence). V lost 4 bases and J lost 3; bases outside the gene matches: 6. CDR3 bases: TGCAGTGCTACGCGGACAGGCGACTACGAGCAGTACTTC. Its protein is CSATRTGDYEQYF.

The chain recombines TRBV7-9 with TRBJ2-3, with TRBD2 as a possible D gene (6 bases). CDR3 length: 15 amino acids. Germline V gene lookup returns CDR1 SEHNR and CDR2 FQNEAQ (reference sequence). The V end was cut by 6 bases, the J end by 2 bases, with 15 bases between. The CDR3 loop reads CASRLIAENTDTQYF. CDR3 nucleotide sequence: TGTGCCAGCAGATTAATAGCGGAAAACACAGATACGCAGTATTTT.